This TCR beta chain was retrieved from a study of shared clonotypes between healthy human individuals. Sequenced by immunoSEQ multiplex PCR; TCRdb stores in-frame clones only, minus some. This sample carries about 960,000 clones, 76% of them seen once, and the ten largest clones take roughly 1.5%. V gave up 6 bases and J gave up 0 bases; unmatched junction bases: 4. The CDR3 covers 13 residues. From germline, CDR1 is SQVTM and CDR2 ANQGSEA. This clone was counted between two and nine times. This sample includes further DNA sequences coding for the same CDR3. Sequenced sample: memory CD4+ T cells sorted from blood. The sample's subset: CD45RA-negative fraction. The J gene is TRBJ1-1, the V gene TRBV29-1, with TRBD1 matching 7 bases. The origin of this receptor is a man aged 18 to 35 in good health. CDR3 region: CSVGGQLNTEAFF. The CDR3 nucleotides are TGCAGCGTGGGGGGACAGTTGAACACTGAAGCTTTCTTT.